Sequencing of this T cell receptor (beta chain) was carried out in a study of blood T cells in healthy people across ages. As to this clonotype: Its target is not known.

Points from the study as a whole: Both higher diversity and more naive CD4+ cells marked long-lived donors when set against aged donors. Researchers deemed the diversity estimates from one million T cells underestimates. Unsorted PBMC input precluded a conclusive naive versus antigen-experienced comparison. TCR beta diversity per million T cells fell roughly linearly with age.

A second about 7 to 12 cycle PCR used barcoded and J-beta primers. A single record per CDR3 protein comes from TCRdb applying MiXCR to the 5' RACE reads. The sample consists of some 1.8 million distinct CDR3 sequences, 30% to 40% of them appearing once. Germline values: CDR1 SGHTA, CDR2 FQGNSA. The V gene end was trimmed by 3 bases and the J gene end by 6 bases; junction bases not matched to a gene: 5. The CDR3 consists of 14 residues. J is TRBJ1-2 and V is TRBV7-2; 9 bases are a match to TRBD1. Sequenced sample: blood. This clonotype was sampled from a human donor in good health. DNA of the CDR3: TGTGCCAGCAGCTTCGGAGGGACAGGGAATGGCTACACCTTC. This sequence encodes CASSFGGTGNGYTF. The full variable domain, in which reference TRBV7-2 and TRBJ1-2 provide the parts outside the CDR3, is GAGVSQSPSNKVTEKGKDVELRCDPISGHTALYWYRQSLGQGLEFLIYFQGNSAPDKSGLPSDRFSAERTGGSVSTLTIQRTQQEDSAVYLCASSFGGTGNGYTFGSGTRLTVV.